The 18 T cell receptor beta chains below were found in one sample sequenced in a study of response to subunit inactivated influenza vaccine. One entry per CDR3 protein results from TCRdb running MiXCR on the RT-PCR reads. This sample has 500,000 to 550,000 distinct CDR3 sequences, with roughly 25% found just once. The data also belong to a second study, concerning T cells expressing NK-cell markers. As that report states: With UMIs, 5'RACE template switching was used to make TCR beta cDNA.

This specimen consisted of CD4+ T cells sorted from PBMCs, obtained about 12 days after vaccination. These receptors originate from a man in his fifties who received an inactivated influenza vaccine.

The rearrangement joins TRBV7-8 to TRBJ1-2; 9 bases fit TRBD1. The germline V gene has CDR1 SGHVS and CDR2 FQNEAQ. The CDR3 length is 13 residues. The trim removed 1 base at V and 7 bases at J, leaving 1 base unmatched. The CDR3 DNA is TGTGCCAGCAGCTTAGACAGGGGGCCTGGCTACACCTTC. This codes for CASSLDRGPGYTF. The complete variable domain, with remaining parts taken from reference TRBV7-8 and TRBJ1-2, reads GAGVSQSPRYKVAKRGQDVALRCDPISGHVSLFWYQQALGQGPEFLTYFQNEAQLDKSGLPSDRFFAERPEGSVSTLKIQRTQQEDSAVYLCASSLDRGPGYTFGSGTRLTVV.

In its sample, this clonotype was seen a few times. V gene TRBV6-1 combines with J gene TRBJ2-5, with D maybe TRBD1 (6 bases). The CDR3 spans 16 residues. Deletions cut 2 bases from V and 7 bases from J, with 20 bases between. Looked up from germline, CDR1 is MNHNS and CDR2 is SASEGT. CDR3 sequence: CASSELTGQPVRTQYF. CDR3 bases: TGTGCCAGCAGTGAATTGACAGGACAGCCGGTGCGGACCCAGTACTTC.

This clonotype occurred a few times. J is TRBJ2-2 and V is TRBV4-3, with D maybe TRBD2 (6 bases). The CDR3 covers 16 residues. Germline CDR1 reads LGHNA; CDR2 reads YSLEER. The ends were cut back, 0 bases at V and 0 bases at J, with 8 bases in the middle. CDR3 region: CASSQDPGANTGELFF. The DNA of the CDR3 is TGCGCCAGCAGCCAAGATCCGGGAGCGAACACCGGGGAGCTGTTTTTT.

J is TRBJ2-2 and V is TRBV14, with D unclear. The V gene's germline CDR1 is SGHDN and CDR2 FVKESK. The V and J ends lost 5 bases and 6 bases respectively, with 10 bases between them. The CDR3 consists of 13 residues. The CDR3, as DNA: TGTGCCAGCAGCTCCCAGTTGGCCGGGGAGCTGTTTTTT. Translating gives CASSSQLAGELFF.

V usage is TRBV3-1 and J usage is TRBJ2-2, with TRBD1 identical over 7 bases. CDR1 LGHDT and CDR2 YNNKEL come from the germline V gene (reference sequence). The CDR3 length is 15 residues. Unmatched junction bases numbered 9, after V lost 6 bases and J lost 5 bases. The CDR3 region has the DNA TGTGCCAGCAGAAATCGACAGGGCTGGACCGGGGAGCTGTTTTTT. Protein: CASRNRQGWTGELFF.

The chain employs TRBV11-2 and TRBJ2-7; D not certain. The ends were cut back, 2 bases at V and 4 bases at J, with 12 bases in the middle. The CDR3 is 14 amino acids. Germline V gene data show CDR1 as SGHAT and CDR2 as FQNNGV. In DNA, the CDR3 is TGTGCCAGCAGCTTAATACGGATTTGGTACGAGCAGTACTTC. Residues: CASSLIRIWYEQYF.

In this sample, this clonotype turned up many times. This sequence joins TRBV20-1 and TRBJ2-3; D may correspond to TRBD1 or TRBD2 (6 bases each). V was shortened by 5 bases and J by 1 base, with 16 bases between the two germline ends. Germline values: CDR1 DFQATT, CDR2 SNEGSKA (reference sequence). CDR3 size: 15 residues. The CDR3 DNA sequence: TGCAGTGCTGAAGGGGGGTCTACCCGCACAGATACGCAGTATTTT. This translates into CSAEGGSTRTDTQYF.

V gene TRBV7-9 combines with J gene TRBJ2-7; D is possibly TRBD2 (6 bases). V was clipped by 3 bases and J by 2 bases, with 14 bases between them. CDR3 length equals 15 residues. Looked up from germline, CDR1 is SEHNR and CDR2 is FQNEAQ (reference sequence). CDR3 sequence reads: CASSFSGDVAYEQYF. CDR3 nucleotides: TGTGCCAGCAGCTTCTCGGGGGACGTAGCCTACGAGCAGTACTTC.

This clonotype was detected a few times. The chain recombines TRBV20-1 with TRBJ2-3; 7 bases are a match to TRBD2. CDR3 size: 12 residues. V lost 7 bases to trimming and J lost 3 bases; unmatched junction nucleotides: 4. Germline V gives CDR1 DFQATT, CDR2 SNEGSKA (reference sequence). The DNA for the CDR3 is TGCAGTGGGGGAGGGCCGACAGATACGCAGTATTTT. Translation: CSGGGPTDTQYF.

J is TRBJ1-2 and V is TRBV30, with D perhaps matching TRBD1 (6 bases). Germline CDR1 reads GTSNPN; CDR2 reads SVGIG (reference sequence). V was pared by 8 bases and J by 0 bases, with 13 bases between. The CDR3 is 13 amino acids. CDR3 protein: CAGPSGANYGYTF. The CDR3 bases are TGTGCCGGACCTTCAGGGGCTAACTATGGCTACACCTTC.

This clonotype was observed many times. CDR3 in amino acids: CASSLQNTEAFF. In DNA form, the CDR3 reads TGTGCCAGCAGCTTACAGAACACTGAAGCTTTCTTT. The chain couples TRBV11-1 to TRBJ1-1, with D unclear. Per germline, CDR1 SGHAT and CDR2 FQDESV (reference sequence). The V gene lost 2 bases and the J gene lost 1 base, with 2 bases spanning the gap. The CDR3 extends over 12 amino acids.

There are many counts of this clonotype. V and J are TRBV12-3 or TRBV12-4 and TRBJ2-7, with 7 bases fitting TRBD2. There are 13 residues in the CDR3. V lost 6 bases to trimming and J lost 2 bases; unmatched junction nucleotides: 4. CDR3 sequence (DNA): TGTGCCAGCAGCCCAGCGGGGACCTACGAGCAGTACTTC. Protein sequence: CASSPAGTYEQYF.

This clonotype appeared a few times. V gene TRBV18 combines with J gene TRBJ2-6, with 8 bases aligning to TRBD1. Trimming cost V 6 bases and J 0 bases; bases outside gene matches: 7. CDR3 length: 17 residues. Germline V gives CDR1 KGHSH, CDR2 LQKENI. The CDR3 reads CASSHRGKTSGANVLTF. As DNA, the CDR3 is TGTGCCAGCTCGCACAGGGGGAAAACCTCTGGGGCCAACGTCCTGACTTTC.

This rearrangement joins TRBV7-9 to TRBJ1-1; 10 bases are shared with TRBD1. The V segment lost 7 bases and the J segment 5 bases; nucleotides outside the gene matches: 7. CDR1 and CDR2 (germline): SEHNR, FQNEAQ (reference sequence). The CDR3 spans 14 residues. Here the CDR3 reads CASIPPGQGTEAFF. CDR3 sequence (DNA): TGTGCCAGCATTCCGCCGGGACAGGGGACTGAAGCTTTCTTT.

Only a few counts were recorded for this clonotype. J is TRBJ2-7 and V is TRBV11-2, with a tentative D call TRBD2 (6 bases). The CDR3 is 18 residues long. V was pared by 5 bases and J by 3 bases, with 26 bases between. Looked up from germline, CDR1 is SGHAT and CDR2 is FQNNGV. CDR3 loop: CASSIRPGEKRGDYEQYF. CDR3 DNA sequence: TGTGCCAGCAGCATCAGGCCGGGAGAAAAGAGGGGAGACTACGAGCAGTACTTC.

The chain carries TRBV5-1 and TRBJ2-7; 7 positions match TRBD2. Germline V gives CDR1 SGHRS, CDR2 YFSETQ. The CDR3 runs to 14 residues. V was pared by 4 bases and J by 2 bases, with 6 bases of the junction left unmatched. This CDR3 is CASSVGDYTYEQYF. In DNA form, the CDR3 reads TGCGCCAGCAGCGTGGGGGACTATACCTACGAGCAGTACTTC.

This clonotype was seen a handful of times. The chain links TRBV15 to TRBJ2-7; 7 nucleotides align to TRBD2. After removal of 4 bases from V and 3 bases from J, the junction contained 6 bases not matched to a gene. This CDR3 has 14 residues. CDR1 LNHNV and CDR2 YYDKDF come from the germline V gene (reference sequence). This chain's CDR3 is CATSTRAGYYEQYF. The CDR3 coding sequence is TGTGCCACCAGCACCCGAGCGGGATACTACGAGCAGTACTTC.

The chain uses TRBV7-9 and TRBJ1-4, with D possibly TRBD1 on 5 matching bases. The CDR3 consists of 16 residues. Per germline, CDR1 SEHNR and CDR2 FQNEAQ (reference sequence). V lost 1 base, J lost 5 bases, and 14 bases lay in between. The chain's CDR3 is CASSLEGRVPNEKLFF. The CDR3 coding sequence is TGTGCCAGCAGCTTAGAGGGACGGGTACCGAATGAAAAACTGTTTTTT. Supplemented by reference TRBV7-9 and TRBJ1-4, the full variable domain reads DTGVSQNPRHKITKRGQNVTFRCDPISEHNRLYWYRQTLGQGPEFLTYFQNEAQLEKSRLLSDRFSAERPKGSFSTLEIQRTEQGDSAMYLCASSLEGRVPNEKLFFGSGTQLSVL.